This T cell receptor (beta chain) was captured by sequencing in a study of blood T cell repertoires in COVID-19. Study as a whole: From T cells, B-cell-depleted T cells, or PBMCs came the material, which was cDNA or gDNA.

Original analysis: Researchers report that nucleated cell counts were estimated from reference gene primer amplification. Sequencing used immunoSEQ multiplex PCR; TCRdb keeps in-frame clones, though not all of them. V, J and clone size reflect that table, while D and trimming were determined from the DNA. The sample consists of over 250,000 clones, roughly nine tenths of them appearing once. What the recovered Cohort 3 donors had was two negative PCRs, clearance, or symptom resolution. This CDR3 region has 17 residues. Trimming removed 3 bases from V and 3 bases from J, with 18 bases in between. The sequence came from a man aged 55 to 69 who had recovered from COVID-19. The rearrangement uses TRBV23-1 and TRBJ2-1; possible D gene TRBD1, 7 bases. TRBV23-1 is filed as an ORF, its function uncertain. Source material: PBMCs or T cells enriched from blood (not recorded which). The CDR3: CASSHPRRGRDYNEQFF. DNA of the CDR3: TGCGCCAGCAGTCACCCGAGAAGGGGGCGGGACTACAATGAGCAGTTCTTC.